This TCR beta chain was found in a study of blood T cell repertoires in COVID-19. Study overall: Italy, Spain and the United States were the sources of the convalescent and acute COVID-19 samples. PBMCs, B-cell-depleted T cells, or T cells were the source of the cDNA or gDNA that made up the material.

Under the authors' procedure: Estimates of nucleated cell counts were drawn from the amplification of reference gene primers. Sequenced by immunoSEQ multiplex PCR; TCRdb stores in-frame clones only, minus some. V, J and clone size reflect that table, while D and trimming were determined from the DNA. The top ten hold 6.5% to 9% of the sample, which has 88,000 or so clones, approximately 86% seen once. V was clipped by 2 bases and J by 8 bases; unmatched bases: 3. Looked up from germline, CDR1 is LGHNA and CDR2 is YSLEER. The CDR3 is made up of 13 amino acids. Sequences were obtained from peripheral blood. The origin of this receptor is a man in his sixties with acute or convalescent COVID-19. The rearrangement joins TRBV4-3 to TRBJ2-1; 7 bases map to TRBD1. The CDR3 DNA is TGCGCCAGCAGCCAAAACAGGGGCCATGAGCAGTTCTTC. Protein product: CASSQNRGHEQFF.